Included here is one T cell receptor beta chain sequence, with context. The length of the CDR3 is 14 residues. The J segment lost 6 bases and the V segment lost 5 bases, leaving 5 bases of the junction unmatched. Per germline, CDR1 SGHTA and CDR2 FQGNSA. Preparation of the TCRbeta library used unique molecular identifiers. MiXCR, applied by TCRdb to the PCR reads, yields one record per CDR3 protein. The sample includes about 540,000 distinct CDR3 sequences, about a sixth of them seen just once. The entry originates in a study of T-cell reconstitution after alpha-beta-depleted transplantation in children.

The chain carries TRBV7-2 and TRBJ2-3; the match to TRBD1 covers 10 bases. Here the sequenced sample was PBMCs from the stem cell graft donor, taken from the stem cell graft. The TCR was taken from a human donor who donated a stem cell graft to a child with acute lymphoblastic leukemia. CDR3 loop: CASSVGQGLDTQYF. The DNA for the CDR3 is TGTGCCAGCAGCGTGGGACAGGGGTTGGATACGCAGTATTTT.